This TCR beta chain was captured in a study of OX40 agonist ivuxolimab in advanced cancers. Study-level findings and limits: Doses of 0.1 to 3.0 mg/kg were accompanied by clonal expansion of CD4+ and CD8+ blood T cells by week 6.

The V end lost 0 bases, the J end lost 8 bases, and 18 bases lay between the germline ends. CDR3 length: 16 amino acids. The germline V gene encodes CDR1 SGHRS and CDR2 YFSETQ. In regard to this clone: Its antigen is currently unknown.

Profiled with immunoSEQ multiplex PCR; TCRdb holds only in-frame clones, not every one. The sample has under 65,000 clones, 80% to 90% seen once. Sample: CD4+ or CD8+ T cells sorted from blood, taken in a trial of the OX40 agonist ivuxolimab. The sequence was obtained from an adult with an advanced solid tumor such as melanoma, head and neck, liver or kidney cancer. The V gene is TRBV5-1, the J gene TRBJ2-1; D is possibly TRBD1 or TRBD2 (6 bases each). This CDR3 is CASSLEGGPGWDEQFF. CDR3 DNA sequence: TGCGCCAGCAGCTTGGAGGGGGGCCCCGGGTGGGATGAGCAGTTCTTC.